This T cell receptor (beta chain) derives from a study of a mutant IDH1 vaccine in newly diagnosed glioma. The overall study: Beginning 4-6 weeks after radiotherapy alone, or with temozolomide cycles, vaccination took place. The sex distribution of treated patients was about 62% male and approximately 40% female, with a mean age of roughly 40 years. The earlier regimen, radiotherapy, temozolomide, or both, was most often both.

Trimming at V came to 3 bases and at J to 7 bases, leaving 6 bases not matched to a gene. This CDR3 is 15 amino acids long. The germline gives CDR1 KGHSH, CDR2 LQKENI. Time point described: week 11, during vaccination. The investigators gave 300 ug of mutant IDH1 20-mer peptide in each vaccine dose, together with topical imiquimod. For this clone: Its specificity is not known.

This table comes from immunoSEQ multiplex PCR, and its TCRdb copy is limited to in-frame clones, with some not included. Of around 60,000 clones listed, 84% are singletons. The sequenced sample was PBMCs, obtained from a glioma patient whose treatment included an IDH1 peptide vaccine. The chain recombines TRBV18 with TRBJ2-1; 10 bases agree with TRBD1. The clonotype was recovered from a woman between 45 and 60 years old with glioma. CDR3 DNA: TGTGCCAGCTCACCGCTGGGACAGGGGAGGAATGAGCAGTTCTTC. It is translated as CASSPLGQGRNEQFF.